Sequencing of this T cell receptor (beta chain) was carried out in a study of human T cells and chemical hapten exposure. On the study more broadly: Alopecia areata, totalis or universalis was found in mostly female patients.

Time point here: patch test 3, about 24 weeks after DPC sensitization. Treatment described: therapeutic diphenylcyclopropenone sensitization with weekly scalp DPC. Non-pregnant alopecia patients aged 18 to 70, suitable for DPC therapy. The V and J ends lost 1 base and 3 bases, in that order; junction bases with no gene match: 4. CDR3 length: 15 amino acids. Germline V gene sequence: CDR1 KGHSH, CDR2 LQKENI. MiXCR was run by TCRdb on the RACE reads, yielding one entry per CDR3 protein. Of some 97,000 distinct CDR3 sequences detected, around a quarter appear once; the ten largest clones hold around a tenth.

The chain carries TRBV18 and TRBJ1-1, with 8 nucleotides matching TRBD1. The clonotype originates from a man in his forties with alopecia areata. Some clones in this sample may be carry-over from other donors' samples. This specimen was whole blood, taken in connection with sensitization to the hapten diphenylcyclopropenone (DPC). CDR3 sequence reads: CASSPRQGKHTEAFF. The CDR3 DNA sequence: TGTGCCAGCTCACCACGACAGGGGAAGCACACTGAAGCTTTCTTT.